The clone carrying this TCR beta chain was detected only a few times. The antigen remains unidentified. The data were obtained in a study of blood T cells in healthy people across ages. Study conclusions and caveats: Older individuals had lower TCR beta diversity per million T cells (the decline was roughly linear). It was not possible, with unsorted PBMCs, to conclusively compare naive and antigen-experienced cells.

The germline gives CDR1 LGHDT, CDR2 YNNKEL (reference sequence). The CDR3 has 13 residues. V was pared by 1 base and J by 2 bases, with 5 bases between. Drawing of peripheral blood yielded 8.5 to 10 milliliters from each donor. A second PCR, run for about 6 to 11 cycles, used a sample-barcoded 5' primer plus a J-beta primer mix. Every sample gave at least 2.5 million paired-end reads containing CDR3. From the 5' RACE reads, TCRdb called clonotypes with MiXCR, one entry per CDR3 protein. Of about 640,000 distinct CDR3 sequences listed, around 54% were seen once; the top ten hold 30% to 40%. The specimen was blood. The rearrangement links TRBV3-1 to TRBJ2-5; D not resolved. The TCR originated in a man aged 55-75 years in good health. The CDR3 sequence is CASSQVSQETQYF. As DNA, the CDR3 is TGTGCCAGCAGCCAAGTCAGTCAAGAGACCCAGTACTTC.